This T cell receptor beta chain was profiled in a study of radiation and T cells in renal cell carcinoma. The method was immunoSEQ multiplex PCR; TCRdb's version includes in-frame clones alone and lacks a portion of them. There are 15,000 or so clones in the sample; less than 75% occur only once, and roughly a sixth lies in the top ten. Study results and limitations: Irradiated tumors held more dominant CDR3 motifs than control tumors. In nephrectomy-only tumors, top 100 clonotypes averaged 43%, versus 54% irradiated.

Treatment reported: treatment-naive control, cytoreductive nephrectomy. Clear cell pathology was present in this patient's renal cell carcinoma. This clone has more than one count but fewer than ten. Its antigen is undetermined. This CDR3 contains 13 residues. V was shortened by 7 bases and J by 9 bases, with 18 bases between the two germline ends. CDR1 LNHDA and CDR2 SQIVND come from the germline V gene (reference sequence). Here the sequenced sample was tumor tissue, taken from a patient whose treatment was nephrectomy without radiotherapy. The rearrangement uses TRBV19 and TRBJ1-1, with D possibly TRBD1 on 6 matching bases. The sequence was obtained from a man aged 55 to 69 with renal cell carcinoma. The CDR3 DNA sequence: TGTGCCAGTACCCGCACAGGGAAGGGACAAGCTTTCTTT. Residues: CASTRTGKGQAFF.